The 4 T cell receptor beta chains in this list originate from one sample, sequenced in a study of cytomegalovirus exposure and HLA in healthy donors. It was with 60 Vbeta and 13 Jbeta primers that the PCR ran. The protocol was immunoSEQ multiplex PCR, while the TCRdb copy is restricted to in-frame clones and leaves out a portion. Of around 110,000 clones listed, roughly 74% were seen once; the top ten hold roughly 2.5%. The sample comprised PBMCs. The receptors were sampled from a man between 35 and 55 years old in good health and CMV-seronegative.

The rearrangement joins TRBV27 to TRBJ2-5, with 7 bases identical to TRBD2. The CDR3 has 17 residues. With V trimmed by 5 bases and J by 1 base, 13 bases remained unmatched. In germline, CDR1 is MNHEY, CDR2 SMNVEV (reference sequence). CDR3: CASSRISAGDFQETQYF. The CDR3 DNA follows: TGTGCCAGCAGTCGCATTAGCGCGGGGGATTTCCAAGAGACCCAGTACTTC.

V gene TRBV7-9 combines with J gene TRBJ2-2, with TRBD1 as a possible D gene (6 bases). Deletions cut 6 bases from V and 4 bases from J, with 9 bases between. There are 13 residues in the CDR3. CDR1 and CDR2 (germline): SEHNR, FQNEAQ (reference sequence). The CDR3 region is CASRTGFTGELFF. CDR3 nucleotide sequence: TGTGCCAGCAGAACAGGGTTCACCGGGGAGCTGTTTTTT.

The sample holds a few counts of this clone. The chain uses TRBV7-9 and TRBJ1-2, with D hard to call. The CDR3 runs 12 residues. Germline loops: CDR1 SEHNR, CDR2 FQNEAQ (reference sequence). V gave up 1 base and J gave up 4 bases, with 4 bases separating them. The CDR3 region is CASSLDFYGYTF. DNA for the CDR3: TGTGCCAGCAGCTTAGACTTCTATGGCTACACCTTC. The full variable domain, completed using reference TRBV7-9 and TRBJ1-2, is DTGVSQNPRHKITKRGQNVTFRCDPISEHNRLYWYRQTLGQGPEFLTYFQNEAQLEKSRLLSDRFSAERPKGSFSTLEIQRTEQGDSAMYLCASSLDFYGYTFGSGTRLTVV.

The chain joins TRBV7-9 to TRBJ2-5; 8 nucleotides line up with TRBD1. Germline lookup yields CDR1 SEHNR and CDR2 FQNEAQ (reference sequence). J lost 3 bases, V lost 6 bases, and 3 bases had no gene match. This CDR3 has 13 residues. DNA for the CDR3: TGTGCCAGCAGGGGGACAGGAAAAGAGACCCAGTACTTC. It encodes CASRGTGKETQYF.